This T cell receptor (beta chain) was documented in a study of beta chain features in type 1 diabetes. Overall study context: No age, gender or cell yield differences were seen between patients and healthy donors. Analysis included 107,917,701 sorted cells drawn from all samples. Points from the study as a whole: Whether HLA type affects TCRB rearrangement stayed undetermined in the present work. In all four CD4+ subsets, TCRB CDR3 length was significantly, moderately reduced in type 1 diabetes.

Expressed TCRB transcripts were sequenced after all isolated RNA was converted to cDNA. Produced via immunoSEQ multiplex PCR; TCRdb's table is partial and in-frame only. Found here are more than 250,000 clones, about a fifth of them singletons; the top ten hold 0.028%. V lost 2 bases and J 6 bases, leaving 6 bases between the germline ends. Germline CDR1 reads SGHTA; CDR2 reads FQGTGA. The CDR3 spans 12 residues. This clone was observed a few times. Its specificity is unknown. Purities over 95% were achieved in all sorted populations. Sequencing was carried out using naive CD4+ T cells from blood. This clonotype was obtained from a woman aged 35 to 49 with type 1 diabetes. The J gene is TRBJ2-3, the V gene TRBV7-3; D gene uncertain. CDR3 coding DNA: TGTGCCAGCAGCTTACCGGGTGATACGCAGTATTTT. Translated: CASSLPGDTQYF.